This T cell receptor beta chain came from a study of response to subunit inactivated influenza vaccine. This clonotype showed up many times. Its specificity is not known. From germline, CDR1 is MNHNS and CDR2 SASEGT. V gave up 10 bases and J gave up 4 bases; unmatched junction bases: 15. This CDR3 spans 16 amino acids. Using its own MiXCR run on the RT-PCR reads, TCRdb lists one record per CDR3 protein. The sample records a few hundred thousand distinct CDR3 sequences, about 14% being singletons. Points from the study as a whole: Authors suggested few new T cells are recruited by each seasonal influenza vaccination.

The chain employs TRBV6-1 and TRBJ2-2; 7 bases are shared with TRBD2. The sample in question was PBMCs from blood, obtained less than 13 days after vaccination. The source is a man in his fifties who received an inactivated influenza vaccine. The CDR3 bases are TGTGCCACCCAACAGTCGGTGGCGGGAGTCACCGGGGAGCTGTTTTTT. The encoded protein is CATQQSVAGVTGELFF.